This T cell receptor beta chain was sequenced during a study of PD-L1 blockade in urothelial cancer. Study in general: Analysis of blood occurred 3 weeks (second dose) and 6 weeks after treatment start. Median T cell yield per blood sample was about 140,000 cells.

Time point denoted: pretreatment peripheral blood. Sample numbers ranged from 1 to 8 per patient, encompassing pretreatment and on-treatment collections. CDR1 and CDR2 from the germline V gene are SGHAT and FQNNGV. Trimming cost V 5 bases and J 0 bases, with 26 bases left between them. The CDR3 contains 19 residues. The assay was immunoSEQ multiplex PCR, and TCRdb's table has in-frame clones only and misses some. The sample includes around 50,000 clones, 84% of them seen just once. The receptor's source is a man aged 45-65 years with urothelial cancer. The specimen was PBMCs, collected around atezolizumab (anti-PD-L1) treatment. The chain links TRBV11-2 to TRBJ2-7, with D possibly TRBD1 on 6 matching bases. CDR3 sequence (DNA): TGTGCCAGCAGCCCGCGGACAGCTGTAGATCTACGGAGCTCCTACGAGCAGTACTTC. It is translated as CASSPRTAVDLRSSYEQYF.